These 14 T cell receptor beta chains came from one sample sequenced in a study of CD8+ T cells in alopecia areata. Extracted RNA was reverse transcribed, and the resulting cDNA served as sequencing template. Method: immunoSEQ multiplex PCR; TCRdb's copy keeps in-frame clones and lacks some. The sample includes around 34,000 clones, less than 70% of them seen just once. Sample: NKG2D-high CD8+ T cells sorted from blood. The receptor source for this set is a human donor with alopecia areata.

The chain links TRBV28 to TRBJ1-2; no reliable D call. The V gene lost 5 bases and the J gene lost 8 bases, with 15 bases spanning the gap. The CDR3 loop spans 13 amino acids. Germline CDR1 is MDHEN and CDR2 is SYDVKM. CDR3 loop: CASSPLGSEGYTF. The CDR3 nucleotides read TGTGCCAGCAGTCCCTTGGGTTCGGAAGGCTACACCTTC.

This chain links TRBV19 with TRBJ2-5, with a possible D match to TRBD1 (6 bases). Germline loops: CDR1 LNHDA, CDR2 SQIVND (reference sequence). The CDR3 has 17 residues. The V end lost 8 bases, the J end lost 4 bases, and 26 bases lay between the germline ends. The chain's CDR3 is CASFRRPGHSGRETQYF. DNA for the CDR3: TGTGCCAGTTTCCGTCGTCCGGGACACTCGGGCAGAGAGACCCAGTACTTC.

The J gene is TRBJ2-7, the V gene TRBV28; weak D call: TRBD1 (5 bases). The CDR3 runs to 16 residues. Looked up from germline, CDR1 is MDHEN and CDR2 is SYDVKM. V lost 6 bases and J lost 7, with 25 bases in between. This chain's CDR3 is CASSIGELPPVSEQYF. Written as DNA, the CDR3 is TGTGCCAGCAGCATAGGGGAACTCCCCCCTGTGTCGGAGCAGTACTTC. The complete variable domain, with remaining parts taken from reference TRBV28 and TRBJ2-7, reads DVKVTQSSRYLVKRTGEKVFLECVQDMDHENMFWYRQDPGLGLRLIYFSYDVKMKEKGDIPEGYSVSREKKERFSLILESASTNQTSMYLCASSIGELPPVSEQYFGPGTRLTVT.

In its sample, this clone was seen a few times. The rearrangement uses TRBV7-9 and TRBJ2-7; 9 nucleotides align to TRBD2. Losses at the gene ends were 9 bases for V and 0 bases for J; bases not matched to a gene: 6. Germline CDR1 and CDR2: SEHNR and FQNEAQ (reference sequence). This CDR3 has 14 amino acids. DNA for the CDR3: TGTGCCAGTGAGAGCGGGGGGCCCTCCTACGAGCAGTACTTC. It yields the protein CASESGGPSYEQYF. Using reference TRBV7-9 and TRBJ2-7 for the parts outside the CDR3, the full variable domain is DTGVSQNPRHKITKRGQNVTFRCDPISEHNRLYWYRQTLGQGPEFLTYFQNEAQLEKSRLLSDRFSAERPKGSFSTLEIQRTEQGDSAMYLCASESGGPSYEQYFGPGTRLTVT.

The rearrangement uses TRBV4-1 and TRBJ2-5; unclear D gene. Germline-derived CDR1 and CDR2 are MGHRA and YSYEKL. This CDR3 has 14 residues. The V and J ends lost 1 base and 5 bases respectively, with 11 bases between them. The CDR3: CASSQAPSGETQYF. The DNA for the CDR3 is TGCGCCAGCAGCCAAGCTCCTTCGGGTGAGACCCAGTACTTC.

This clone was found a few times. The chain combines TRBV23-1 with TRBJ1-4, with D hard to call. Being an ORF, TRBV23-1 has a function that is uncertain. The CDR3 length is 15 residues. V was trimmed by 0 bases and J by 4 bases, leaving 9 bases between them. The CDR3 DNA follows: TGCGCCAGCAGTCAATCGCAGGACGTTAATGAAAAACTGTTTTTT. Encoded protein: CASSQSQDVNEKLFF.

The V and J genes are TRBV4-3 and TRBJ2-5; D may correspond to TRBD1 or TRBD2 (5 bases each). Germline-derived CDR1 and CDR2 are LGHNA and YSLEER. Between the trimmed V and J ends, which lost 0 bases and 5 bases, there was a span of 19 bases. The CDR3 extends over 17 amino acids. The CDR3 bases are TGCGCCAGCAGCCAAGATTCTTTCTTGGGGGAAAGGGAGACCCAGTACTTC. Its protein is CASSQDSFLGERETQYF.

The table lists this clone with a few counts. The J gene is TRBJ2-7, the V gene TRBV29-1; D is uncertain. Trimming took off 0 bases at V and 0 bases at J, with 3 bases between the two ends. Germline V gene data show CDR1 as SQVTM and CDR2 as ANQGSEA. The CDR3 extends over 12 amino acids. DNA for the CDR3: TGCAGCGTTGAAGACAGCTCCTACGAGCAGTACTTC. Translating gives CSVEDSSYEQYF.

Note on this clone: Other DNA sequences within the sample encode an identical CDR3. This chain connects TRBV27 to TRBJ2-2; weak D call: TRBD2 (6 bases). Per germline, CDR1 MNHEY and CDR2 SMNVEV (reference sequence). The CDR3 covers 15 residues. V was pared by 1 base and J by 0 bases, with 6 bases between. The CDR3 spells CASSLWGANTGELFF. The CDR3 DNA is TGTGCCAGCAGTTTATGGGGGGCGAACACCGGGGAGCTGTTTTTT.

The chain carries TRBV4-2 and TRBJ1-1; TRBD1 might be the D (5 bases). V lost 4 bases to trimming and J lost 7 bases, with 10 bases between them. Germline-derived CDR1 and CDR2 are LGHNA and YNFKEQ. CDR3 length: 12 amino acids. CDR3 coding DNA: TGTGCCAGCAGCCCGGACATGGTTGAAGCTTTCTTT. Translation: CASSPDMVEAFF.

J is TRBJ2-7 and V is TRBV19, with D maybe TRBD1 (6 bases). This CDR3 has 13 amino acids. Trimming took 3 bases from V and 4 from J, leaving 10 bases between them. Germline loops: CDR1 LNHDA, CDR2 SQIVND (reference sequence). The CDR3 is CASSMSRGYEQYF. In nucleotides, the CDR3 is TGTGCCAGTAGTATGTCCAGGGGTTACGAGCAGTACTTC.

The CDR3 spells CASRQGYEQYF. Written as DNA, the CDR3 is TGTGCCAGCAGACAGGGCTACGAGCAGTACTTC. The rearrangement uses TRBV7-9 and TRBJ2-7, with TRBD1 as a possible D gene (6 bases). This CDR3 has 11 residues. Germline CDR1 SEHNR, CDR2 FQNEAQ (reference sequence). Trimming left V 6 bases short and J 3 bases short, with 6 bases between.

As DNA, the CDR3 is TGTGCCAGCAGTCTTGATCAGCCCCAGCATTTT. Encoded protein: CASSLDQPQHF. The chain employs TRBV9 and TRBJ1-5, with D unclear. Germline V gives CDR1 SGDLS, CDR2 YYNGEE. The V and J ends lost 5 bases and 5 bases respectively, with 5 bases between them. The CDR3 totals 11 residues.

V and J are TRBV19 and TRBJ2-7; 9 positions match TRBD1. The germline gives CDR1 LNHDA, CDR2 SQIVND (reference sequence). This CDR3 is 16 amino acids long. V lost 2 bases to trimming and J lost 5 bases; unmatched junction nucleotides: 10. CDR3 nucleotides: TGTGCCAGTAGTATACTTACAGGGGGCCTCCGAGACGAGCAGTACTTC. As protein: CASSILTGGLRDEQYF.